The rows below give T cell receptor beta chains drawn from one sample of a study of blood T cell repertoires in COVID-19. Repertoires were generated with immunoSEQ multiplex PCR, while TCRdb's copy carries only in-frame clones and drops some. The table shows more than 200,000 clones, with 85% to 90% occurring only once. The material sequenced was peripheral blood. These receptors originate from a man between 50 and 59 years old with COVID-19, enrolled during active disease. CDR3s include the opening cysteine and the closing phenylalanine or tryptophan. Each record gives: V gene, CDR3 length, D gene, J gene, clone size, CDR3 protein, CDR3 DNA. A D gene is named only where the DNA matches it firmly. Only part of the rows carry a size: once, few, many, or a class if the clone is expanded.

TRBV6-1	14	-	TRBJ1-1	-	CASSESGRGTEAFF	TGTGCCAGCAGTGAATCAGGGCGTGGGACTGAAGCTTTCTTT
TRBV9	17	-	TRBJ2-2	-	CASSVATEGTDTGELFF	TGTGCCAGCAGCGTAGCTACGGAGGGGACAGACACCGGGGAGCTGTTTTTT
TRBV4-1	14	TRBD1	TRBJ1-5	-	CASSQVDRFQPQHF	TGCGCCAGCAGCCAAGTGGACAGGTTTCAGCCCCAGCATTTT
TRBV28	16	-	TRBJ2-3	-	CASSPERASFTDTQYF	TGTGCCAGCAGTCCGGAGAGGGCTTCCTTCACAGATACGCAGTATTTT
TRBV19	16	TRBD2	TRBJ2-1	-	CASSSRTSGLYNEQFF	TGTGCCAGTAGTTCACGGACTAGCGGACTCTACAATGAGCAGTTCTTC
TRBV7-2	18	TRBD2	TRBJ2-5	-	CASSPFGTSGGEQETQYF	TGTGCCAGCAGCCCCTTTGGGACTAGCGGGGGGGAACAAGAGACCCAGTACTTC
TRBV9	16	TRBD2	TRBJ2-1	few	CASSVTSGGLYNEQFF	TGTGCCAGCAGCGTAACTAGCGGGGGGCTTTACAATGAGCAGTTCTTC
TRBV29-1	15	-	TRBJ1-2	-	CSVTRPGHQNYGYTF	TGCAGCGTCACCAGACCGGGACACCAAAACTATGGCTACACCTTC
TRBV6-2/TRBV6-3	15	-	TRBJ1-1	-	CASSYDQRRDTEAFF	TGTGCCAGCAGTTACGATCAGAGGAGGGACACTGAAGCTTTCTTT
TRBV11-3	15	TRBD1	TRBJ2-2	once	CASSQGQVNTGELFF	TGTGCCAGCAGCCAGGGACAGGTGAACACCGGGGAGCTGTTTTTT
TRBV7-6	16	-	TRBJ1-3	-	CASSLAVGGAGNTIYF	TGTGCCAGCAGCTTAGCTGTCGGGGGGGCTGGAAACACCATATATTTT
TRBV5-8	17	TRBD1	TRBJ2-3	-	CASSLGSTGGQSDTQYF	TGTGCCAGCAGTTTGGGCTCCACAGGGGGTCAATCAGATACGCAGTATTTT
TRBV7-7	15	TRBD1	TRBJ2-2	-	CASSPQGANTGELFF	TGTGCTAGCAGCCCTCAGGGGGCGAACACCGGGGAGCTGTTTTTT
TRBV30	16	TRBD2	TRBJ2-1	-	CAWSVSSGRVDNEQFF	TGTGCCTGGAGTGTTTCTAGCGGGAGGGTAGACAATGAGCAGTTCTTC
TRBV5-1	14	-	TRBJ2-3	-	CASSWAGATDTQYF	TGCGCCAGCAGCTGGGCGGGGGCAACAGATACGCAGTATTTT
TRBV24-1	15	TRBD1	TRBJ1-1	-	CATSDPRQGSTEAFF	TGTGCCACCAGTGACCCCCGACAGGGGAGCACTGAAGCTTTCTTT
TRBV6-2/TRBV6-3	16	TRBD2	TRBJ2-5	-	CASSSGRDYPGESPYF	TGTGCCAGCAGTTCCGGAAGGGACTACCCAGGAGAGTCGCCGTACTTC
TRBV20-1	10	-	TRBJ2-5	-	CSADRETQYF	TGCAGTGCTGACAGAGAGACCCAGTACTTC
TRBV28	13	-	TRBJ1-5	-	CASWGTPNQPQHF	TGTGCCAGCTGGGGGACACCCAATCAGCCCCAGCATTTT
TRBV7-2	15	-	TRBJ2-7	few	CASSLMGGGGNEQYF	TGTGCCAGCAGCTTAATGGGCGGAGGAGGGAACGAGCAGTACTTC
TRBV10-2	14	-	TRBJ1-2	-	CASSEEAQLYGYTF	TGCGCCAGCAGCGAGGAGGCGCAACTCTATGGCTACACCTTC
TRBV7-9	13	-	TRBJ1-1	once	CASSFGGNTEAFF	TGTGCCAGCAGCTTCGGCGGGAACACTGAAGCTTTCTTT
TRBV5-4	15	-	TRBJ1-1	-	CASSLNPGWSTEAFF	TGTGCCAGCAGCTTAAATCCAGGGTGGAGCACTGAAGCTTTCTTT
TRBV11-2	15	-	TRBJ2-2	-	CASSLGGFDTGELFF	TGTGCCAGCAGCTTGGGGGGTTTTGACACCGGGGAGCTGTTTTTT
TRBV4-1	14	-	TRBJ1-1	-	CASSQTSYGTEAFF	TGCGCCAGCAGCCAAACGAGCTACGGCACTGAAGCTTTCTTT
TRBV9	15	TRBD2	TRBJ2-3	once	CASRRTSGITDTQYF	TGTGCCAGCAGAAGGACTAGCGGGATCACAGATACGCAGTATTTT
TRBV7-8	14	-	TRBJ1-5	-	CASNLYRDVQPQHF	TGTGCCAGCAACCTTTACAGGGATGTTCAGCCCCAGCATTTT
TRBV5-1	16	TRBD1	TRBJ1-1	-	CASSLNGADRGLEAFF	TGCGCCAGCAGCCTGAACGGGGCCGACAGGGGCCTTGAAGCTTTCTTT
TRBV24-1	18	TRBD1	TRBJ2-5	-	CATSDWPGTGEMSETQYF	TGTGCCACCAGTGATTGGCCCGGGACAGGGGAGATGAGTGAGACCCAGTACTTC
TRBV30	14	-	TRBJ2-2	-	CAWSVRGGTGELFF	TGTGCCTGGAGTGTGCGGGGCGGCACCGGGGAGCTGTTTTTT
TRBV24-1	13	TRBD2	TRBJ2-1	once	CATMSSGSSEQFF	TGTGCCACCATGTCTAGCGGGAGTTCTGAGCAGTTCTTC
TRBV2	13	-	TRBJ1-2	few	CASTVGTSYGYTF	TGTGCCAGCACCGTGGGGACATCCTATGGCTACACCTTC
TRBV9	13	-	TRBJ1-4	-	CASSGYSDEKLFF	TGTGCCAGCAGCGGATACAGTGATGAAAAACTGTTTTTT
TRBV6-5	15	TRBD2	TRBJ2-1	-	CASSPGLAIHNEQFF	TGTGCCAGCAGTCCGGGACTAGCTATCCACAATGAGCAGTTCTTC
TRBV5-1	14	-	TRBJ2-7	-	CASSLETTYYEQYF	TGCGCCAGCAGCTTGGAGACTACCTACTACGAGCAGTACTTC
TRBV6-6	17	-	TRBJ1-1	-	CASSLTLTGRRSSKAFF	TGTGCCAGCAGTCTAACCCTGACAGGCAGGCGTTCTAGTAAAGCTTTCTTT
TRBV15	15	-	TRBJ1-5	-	CATSRAGGTGQPQHF	TGTGCCACCAGCAGGGCGGGGGGTACAGGGCAGCCCCAGCATTTT
TRBV20-1	15	TRBD2	TRBJ2-7	-	CSASLAAGASHEQYF	TGCAGTGCTAGTCTCGCTGCGGGAGCTAGCCACGAGCAGTACTTC
TRBV30	16	TRBD1	TRBJ2-5	-	CAWSVSGTGGWKTQYF	TGTGCCTGGAGTGTATCAGGGACAGGGGGCTGGAAGACCCAGTACTTC
TRBV11-2	16	TRBD1	TRBJ1-3	-	CASSSGQVQSGNTIYF	TGTGCCAGCAGCTCAGGACAGGTGCAGTCTGGAAACACCATATATTTT
TRBV27	15	-	TRBJ1-6	-	CASSLAGVGSSPLHF	TGTGCCAGCAGTTTGGCCGGAGTTGGGAGTTCACCCCTCCACTTT
TRBV27	14	-	TRBJ1-6	-	CASRTMEGRSPLHF	TGTGCCAGCAGAACGATGGAGGGCCGGTCACCCCTCCACTTT
TRBV4-1	16	TRBD1	TRBJ2-5	-	CASSNPGTGVQETQYF	TGCGCCAGCAGCAATCCGGGGACAGGGGTGCAAGAGACCCAGTACTTC
TRBV4-2	17	-	TRBJ1-6	-	CASSQEGGGAYNSPLHF	TGTGCCAGCAGCCAGGAGGGCGGGGGTGCTTATAATTCACCCCTCCACTTT
TRBV30	16	-	TRBJ2-7	-	CAWSGHETYISYEQYF	TGTGCCTGGAGTGGACACGAGACCTATATCTCCTACGAGCAGTACTTC
TRBV19	12	-	TRBJ1-4	-	CASSKIQGPSLF	TGTGCCAGTAGTAAAATACAGGGCCCCAGTCTTTTT
TRBV11-2	13	TRBD1	TRBJ1-6	-	CASSFQGASPLHF	TGTGCCAGCAGCTTCCAGGGGGCCTCACCCCTCCACTTT
TRBV5-1	14	TRBD1	TRBJ1-4	-	CASWTGNQNEKLFF	TGCGCCAGCTGGACAGGGAACCAGAATGAAAAACTGTTTTTT
TRBV29-1	14	TRBD1	TRBJ2-5	-	CSVDKGAMRETQYF	TGCAGCGTTGACAAGGGGGCGATGCGAGAGACCCAGTACTTC
TRBV28	16	-	TRBJ1-6	-	CASSLGPGFYNSPLHF	TGTGCCAGCAGTTTGGGCCCAGGTTTTTATAATTCACCCCTCCACTTT